The clone carrying this T cell receptor beta chain has only a few counts. Donation came from healthy Caucasian individuals in Russia who were aged 6 to 90. The entry originates in a study of blood T cells in healthy people across ages. Primed by a sample-barcoded 5' primer and a J-beta primer mix, a second PCR proceeded for about 7 to 12 cycles. MiXCR was run by TCRdb on the 5' RACE reads, yielding one entry per CDR3 protein. The repertoire holds approximately 1.5 million distinct CDR3 sequences, with around 40% as singletons. The CDR3 extends over 16 amino acids. With 3 bases clipped from V and 0 bases from J, the junction kept 5 bases outside the gene matches.

The source is a woman in her late teens or twenties in good health. Source material: blood. The genes are TRBV12-3 or TRBV12-4 and TRBJ2-1, with 7 bases fitting TRBD1. The CDR3 DNA reads TGTGCCAGCAGTTTCGAGGGGGCAAGCTCCTACAATGAGCAGTTCTTC. Translating gives CASSFEGASSYNEQFF.